The clone carrying this T cell receptor beta chain appeared once. Its antigen is unknown. J gave up 4 bases and V 3 bases, and 8 bases lay outside the gene matches. The germline gives CDR1 GTSNPN, CDR2 SVGIG (reference sequence). The CDR3 is 15 residues long. This specimen comes from a study of cytomegalovirus exposure and HLA in healthy donors. Study-wide findings and caveats: Several V segments, TRBV6-2 and TRBV6-3 among them, could not be told apart and were dropped. Productive status was seen about 90% or about 30% of the time for most TCR beta V segments in an earlier analysis.

The PCR made use of 60 Vbeta and 13 Jbeta primers. The method was immunoSEQ multiplex PCR; TCRdb's version includes in-frame clones alone and lacks a portion of them. The sample carries more than 150,000 clones, roughly 83% recorded once. The gene calls are TRBV30 and TRBJ1-5, with 8 bases lining up with TRBD1. The TCR sequence derives from a woman younger than 35 in good health and CMV-seronegative. The material sequenced was PBMCs. This CDR3 reads CAWSGGQAKNQPQHF. The DNA of the CDR3 is TGTGCCTGGAGCGGGGGACAGGCCAAAAATCAGCCCCAGCATTTT.